The clone carrying this T cell receptor (beta chain) was detected a few times. This entry is derived from a study of blood T cell repertoires in COVID-19. The assay was immunoSEQ multiplex PCR, and TCRdb's table has in-frame clones only and misses some. The repertoire has roughly 410,000 clones, 70% to 90% of them found once; the top ten carry less than 2%. The CDR3 length is 14 residues. Germline-derived CDR1 and CDR2 are MNHNY and SVGAGI (reference sequence). The V and J ends lost 6 bases and 0 bases respectively, with 12 bases between them. Recruited during active infection, patients (from Seattle) were subsequently followed longitudinally.

The sequence derives from a middle-aged woman with COVID-19, enrolled during active disease. The chain employs TRBV6-6 and TRBJ2-7, with D possibly being TRBD2 (6 bases). Sequences were obtained from peripheral blood. The CDR3, as DNA: TGTGCCAGCAGCAATGAGGACTACTCCTACGAGCAGTACTTC. Translation gives CASSNEDYSYEQYF.